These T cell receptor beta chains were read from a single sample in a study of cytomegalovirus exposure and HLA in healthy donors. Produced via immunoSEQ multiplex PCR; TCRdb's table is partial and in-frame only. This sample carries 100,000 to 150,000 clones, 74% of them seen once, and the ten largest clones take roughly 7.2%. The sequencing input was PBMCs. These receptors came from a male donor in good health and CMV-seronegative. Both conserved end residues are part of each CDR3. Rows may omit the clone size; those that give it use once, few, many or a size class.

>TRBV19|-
CASSYGASGGALSETQYF
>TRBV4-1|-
CASSQEPTREEGYTF
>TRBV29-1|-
CSVPQGTEAFF
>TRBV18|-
CASSPAGVREQYF
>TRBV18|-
CASSPGAVTGELFF
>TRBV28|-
CASSLGAGAYEQYF
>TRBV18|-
CASLITDTQYF
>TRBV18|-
CASSPPSSLAKNIQYF
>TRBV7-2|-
CASSFDGGSYEQYF
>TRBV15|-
CATSSEVVETLSSYNEQFF
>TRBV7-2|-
CASSLAVGEGETQYF
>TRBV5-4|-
CASSLGDRAAGNTIYF
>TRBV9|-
CASSVATSNQETQYF
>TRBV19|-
CASSIGGTTYEQYF
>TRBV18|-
CASSLSDSTEAFF
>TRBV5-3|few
CARSSLRRVAKPQHF
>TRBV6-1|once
CASSPRGTGNTIYF
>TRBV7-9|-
CASSFGSRAGGETQYF
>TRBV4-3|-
CASSQEGLAGGYEQYF
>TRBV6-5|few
CASSYRAGATDTQYF